The entry below describes one T cell receptor beta chain. The data were taken from a study of PD-L1 blockade in urothelial cancer. Study at large: Analyzed time points were 3 weeks (second dose) and 6 weeks after therapy began. The median number of T cells present in blood samples was 140,000 to 150,000.

CDR3 length: 16 amino acids. Looked up from germline, CDR1 is LGHNA and CDR2 is YSLEER. Germline trimming cut 1 base from V and 4 bases from J; bases unmatched to any gene: 6. The method was immunoSEQ multiplex PCR; TCRdb's version includes in-frame clones alone and lacks a portion of them. The sample yields 55,000 to 85,000 clones, 85% to 90% seen once. Locally advanced or metastatic urothelial carcinoma was diagnosed in the patients. Each individual provided 1 to 8 samples (taken pretreatment and on-treatment). This TCR was sampled from a man between 60 and 75 years old with urothelial cancer. The sample in question was PBMCs, obtained around atezolizumab (anti-PD-L1) treatment. The chain employs TRBV4-3 and TRBJ1-4, with 7 positions matching TRBD1. CDR3 DNA sequence: TGCGCCAGCAGCCAAGGGGCTCAGGGGGGTAATGAAAAACTGTTTTTT. This sequence encodes CASSQGAQGGNEKLFF.